The clone carrying this T cell receptor (beta chain) was seen a handful of times. What it binds is unknown. This sample was included in a study of T cell repertoires in cytomegalovirus infection. Across the whole study: Evidence of both CMV infection and a matching HLA type came from public TCR beta signatures.

The J segment lost 7 bases and the V segment lost 3 bases, leaving 11 bases of the junction unmatched. Germline CDR1 SGHRS, CDR2 YFSETQ. The length of the CDR3 is 16 residues. Regarding the study as a whole: Ex vivo, HLA-C-restricted CMV-specific TCR beta clonotypes prevailed over the rest of the response.

TCRdb re-called the reads through MiXCR, storing one row per CDR3 protein. The top ten clones hold less than 3% of a sample with more than 150,000 distinct CDR3 sequences, approximately 19% of them seen once. The rearrangement uses TRBV5-1 and TRBJ2-1; 9 positions match TRBD2. This receptor was taken from a human donor in good health (CMV status not recorded). Some clones in this sample may be carry-over from other donors' samples. The sample comprised PBMCs. The CDR3 DNA follows: TGCGCCAGCAGCTCGAGGGTCGGCGGGGGGGGAAATGAGCAGTTCTTC. This codes for CASSSRVGGGGNEQFF.